This record concerns one T cell receptor (beta chain) sequence. In the original processing: Reference gene primer amplification gave estimated nucleated cell counts. Generated by immunoSEQ multiplex PCR, the TCRdb table keeps only in-frame clones and is missing some. The V and J calls and clone size come from that table; D and trimming were worked out from the DNA. The sample yields under 200,000 clones, 88% seen once. This entry is derived from a study of blood T cell repertoires in COVID-19. The CDR3 has 15 amino acids. The V end lost 0 bases, the J end lost 9 bases, and 16 bases lay between the germline ends. The germline gives CDR1 SGHRS, CDR2 YFSETQ.

The sequencing input was peripheral blood. This rearrangement joins TRBV5-1 to TRBJ2-1; no reliable D call. This clonotype was obtained from a man aged 35 to 55 with active or convalescent COVID-19. CDR3 sequence (DNA): TGCGCCAGCAGCTTGGCCGCCGGTACCTCAATTGAGCAGTTCTTC. It translates to CASSLAAGTSIEQFF.